What follows are 9 T cell receptor beta chains derived from one specimen sequenced in a study of shared clonotypes between healthy human individuals. The table came from immunoSEQ multiplex PCR; TCRdb's copy has only in-frame clones and leaves some out. This sample has 2 million to 2.5 million clones; over 85% occur once, and the top ten carry 0.35% to 0.5%. Sequenced material: naive CD4+ T cells from PBMCs. Subset: CD45RA+ positively selected. The receptor source for this set is a young man in good health. Some clones in this sample may be carry-over from other donors' samples.

This clone has a single count. The CDR3 DNA reads as TGTGCCAGCAGTTACTCGGCAGCGTCGGATGGCTACACCTTC. Translation: CASSYSAASDGYTF. This chain uses TRBV6-6 with TRBJ1-2, with D hard to call. CDR3 length: 14 residues. The V gene lost 0 bases and the J gene lost 6 bases, with 11 bases spanning the gap. Germline assignment: CDR1 MNHNY and CDR2 SVGAGI (reference sequence).

The chain has TRBV7-2 and TRBJ2-1; D is unresolved. The germline V gene encodes CDR1 SGHTA and CDR2 FQGNSA. Trimming took 2 bases from V and 10 from J, leaving 6 bases between them. This CDR3 is 11 amino acids long. The CDR3 region has the DNA TGTGCCAGCAGCTTAAACGGGGAGCAGTTCTTC. This gives the protein CASSLNGEQFF.

The V and J genes are TRBV20-1 and TRBJ2-7; D gene ambiguous. The V gene lost 5 bases and the J gene lost 5 bases, with 7 bases spanning the gap. CDR1 and CDR2 (germline): DFQATT, SNEGSKA (reference sequence). The CDR3 has 10 amino acids. CDR3 in amino acids: CSAAIDEQYF. DNA of the CDR3: TGCAGTGCTGCGATCGACGAGCAGTACTTC.

This chain connects TRBV6-1 to TRBJ1-1; no reliable D call. The germline V gene has CDR1 MNHNS and CDR2 SASEGT. The CDR3 spans 15 residues. The V end lost 2 bases, the J end lost 0 bases, and 10 bases lay between the germline ends. CDR3 residues: CASSEYGPMNTEAFF. DNA of the CDR3: TGTGCCAGCAGTGAATACGGACCGATGAACACTGAAGCTTTCTTT.

This chain links TRBV29-1 with TRBJ2-7; 8 bases fit TRBD2. The CDR3 runs 13 residues. Germline V lookup: CDR1 SQVTM, CDR2 ANQGSEA. V lost 4 bases and J lost 2; bases outside the gene matches: 4. This CDR3 reads CSVVLAGTYEQYF. The CDR3 DNA reads TGCAGCGTTGTTTTAGCGGGAACCTACGAGCAGTACTTC.

This clone was recorded only once. J is TRBJ1-1 and V is TRBV5-1; 8 bases match TRBD1. V was pared by 4 bases and J by 5 bases, with 7 bases of the junction left unmatched. CDR3 size: 14 residues. CDR1 and CDR2 from the germline V gene are SGHRS and YFSETQ. CDR3: CASSLDRVMTEAFF. DNA for the CDR3: TGCGCCAGCAGCCTGGACAGGGTAATGACTGAAGCTTTCTTT.

DNA for the CDR3: TGTGCCGTTTGTTTAGCCTTCTACGAGCAGTACTTC. Translation gives CAVCLAFYEQYF. This rearrangement joins TRBV10-3 to TRBJ2-7, with no clear D. Trimming took 11 bases from V and 3 from J, leaving 14 bases between them. Germline-derived CDR1 and CDR2 are ENHRY and SYGVKD. The CDR3 contains 12 residues.

The chain has TRBV18 and TRBJ1-4, with D hard to call. The CDR3 is 14 residues long. The germline V gene has CDR1 KGHSH and CDR2 LQKENI. V lost 6 bases to trimming and J lost 8 bases, with 16 bases between them. Here the CDR3 reads CASSPTPTGEKLFF. The CDR3 bases are TGTGCCAGCTCCCCGACCCCCACTGGAGAAAAACTGTTTTTT.

This clone has just one count. DNA for the CDR3: TGTGCCAGCAGCTTACTTTTCGGGGAGACCGGGGAGCTGTTTTTT. It encodes CASSLLFGETGELFF. The gene calls are TRBV11-2 and TRBJ2-2; D might be TRBD2 (5 bases). Looked up from germline, CDR1 is SGHAT and CDR2 is FQNNGV. This CDR3 region has 15 residues. Trimming stripped 2 bases from V and 5 bases from J, with 12 bases between.